This T cell receptor beta chain appears in the sequencing data of a study of patients and donors after allogeneic stem cell transplantation. Only a few counts were recorded for this clonotype. TCRdb independently ran MiXCR on the RT-PCR reads; one entry per CDR3 protein. The table lists about 960,000 distinct CDR3 sequences, roughly 18% of them singletons. The CDR3 is 18 residues long. Germline V CDR1 and CDR2: SGHRS, YFSETQ. V gave up 1 base and J gave up 0 bases; unmatched junction bases: 7. Material for sequencing was blood, either unsorted or a sorted T cell fraction (not recorded which). The receptor comes from a human donor who was either an allogeneic HSCT recipient or a stem cell or donor lymphocyte infusion donor (not recorded which). It is not recorded whose cells these are; they may come from a transplant donor. The rearrangement joins TRBV5-1 to TRBJ2-6, with 7 positions matching TRBD2. The CDR3 sequence is CASSLFAGATSGANVLTF. The CDR3 bases are TGCGCCAGCAGCTTGTTCGCGGGAGCTACCTCTGGGGCCAACGTCCTGACTTTC. The full variable domain, its missing parts supplied by reference TRBV5-1 and TRBJ2-6, is KAGVTQTPRYLIKTRGQQVTLSCSPISGHRSVSWYQQTPGQGLQFLFEYFSETQRNKGNFPGRFSGRQFSNSRSEMNVSTLELGDSALYLCASSLFAGATSGANVLTFGAGSRLTVL.